This T cell receptor (beta chain) was retrieved from a study of T-cell memory formation after mild COVID-19. Each CDR3 protein is one row after TCRdb ran MiXCR on the 5' RACE reads. The sample lists approximately 60,000 distinct CDR3 sequences; over 7.5% were seen once. V was trimmed by 5 bases and J by 8 bases, leaving 7 bases between them. This CDR3 is 11 amino acids long. Per the germline V gene, CDR1 is MNHNS and CDR2 is SASEGT. The material sequenced was PBMCs or a T cell subset sorted from them (not recorded which). The receptor was derived from a man between 18 and 35 years old who had mild COVID-19 (a few samples of this study predate the infection). Cell type and time point are not known. The chain employs TRBV6-1 and TRBJ2-1; D ambiguous. In DNA, the CDR3 is TGTGCCAGCAGTCCTTGGGATGAGCAGTTCTTC. Translation: CASSPWDEQFF.